Listed below are T cell receptor beta chains from one sample, sequenced in a study of T cell changes during pregnancy in multiple sclerosis. The table came from immunoSEQ multiplex PCR; TCRdb's copy has only in-frame clones and leaves some out. Altogether about 42,000 clones are present, around 90% being singletons, with the ten largest covering roughly 0.5%. The sample in question was CD4+ T cells from peripheral blood mononuclear cells, obtained in the second trimester of pregnancy. These receptors originate from a female donor in good health, enrolled as a control in a pregnancy study. CDR3s include the opening cysteine and the closing phenylalanine or tryptophan. A D gene is named only where the DNA matches it firmly. The size of a clone is reported for some rows only, either as once, few or many, or as a class for expanded clones.

D gene: -; V gene: TRBV11-2; J gene: TRBJ2-1; clone size: once; CDR3 protein: CASSSIVGRGYNEQFF
D gene: -; V gene: TRBV7-9; J gene: TRBJ2-1; clone size: -; CDR3 protein: CASSGLTMANEQFF
D gene: -; V gene: TRBV6-5; J gene: TRBJ2-5; clone size: -; CDR3 protein: CASSYSAGQETQYF
D gene: -; V gene: TRBV28; J gene: TRBJ1-4; clone size: once; CDR3 protein: CASSWGATNEKLFF
D gene: -; V gene: TRBV19; J gene: TRBJ1-5; clone size: few; CDR3 protein: CASSIAWGLSNQPQHF
D gene: -; V gene: TRBV10-3; J gene: TRBJ2-2; clone size: -; CDR3 protein: CAIGGATSGELFF
D gene: TRBD2; V gene: TRBV28; J gene: TRBJ2-7; clone size: once; CDR3 protein: CASSRTSSGYSYEQYF
D gene: TRBD1; V gene: TRBV6-5; J gene: TRBJ2-1; clone size: -; CDR3 protein: CASSPYGTDNEQFF
D gene: TRBD2; V gene: TRBV6-5; J gene: TRBJ2-5; clone size: -; CDR3 protein: CASSYSYGGGETQYF
D gene: -; V gene: TRBV5-6; J gene: TRBJ2-3; clone size: -; CDR3 protein: CASSLYPQGDTQYF
D gene: TRBD2; V gene: TRBV25-1; J gene: TRBJ2-1; clone size: -; CDR3 protein: CASSGGGLGNEQFF
D gene: TRBD1; V gene: TRBV19; J gene: TRBJ1-2; clone size: -; CDR3 protein: CASLSEGTGSMSYGYTF
D gene: -; V gene: TRBV5-4; J gene: TRBJ2-3; clone size: -; CDR3 protein: CASSLELVGADTQYF
D gene: -; V gene: TRBV5-4; J gene: TRBJ2-1; clone size: -; CDR3 protein: CASSWGPGNEQFF
D gene: TRBD1; V gene: TRBV7-3; J gene: TRBJ2-1; clone size: -; CDR3 protein: CASSRTGQGEPFF
D gene: -; V gene: TRBV14; J gene: TRBJ2-7; clone size: -; CDR3 protein: CASSQGGANYEQYF
D gene: TRBD1; V gene: TRBV5-1; J gene: TRBJ2-7; clone size: -; CDR3 protein: CASSGGQGAREQYF
D gene: -; V gene: TRBV7-8; J gene: TRBJ1-4; clone size: -; CDR3 protein: CASSLTSASEKLFF
D gene: -; V gene: TRBV30; J gene: TRBJ2-5; clone size: -; CDR3 protein: CAWSPHGGKTQYF
D gene: TRBD2; V gene: TRBV19; J gene: TRBJ2-1; clone size: -; CDR3 protein: CASSIGGRGSEQFF
D gene: -; V gene: TRBV10-3; J gene: TRBJ2-7; clone size: -; CDR3 protein: CATKTGEVPYEQYF
D gene: TRBD2; V gene: TRBV9; J gene: TRBJ2-1; clone size: -; CDR3 protein: CASSVEGSGGGEQFF